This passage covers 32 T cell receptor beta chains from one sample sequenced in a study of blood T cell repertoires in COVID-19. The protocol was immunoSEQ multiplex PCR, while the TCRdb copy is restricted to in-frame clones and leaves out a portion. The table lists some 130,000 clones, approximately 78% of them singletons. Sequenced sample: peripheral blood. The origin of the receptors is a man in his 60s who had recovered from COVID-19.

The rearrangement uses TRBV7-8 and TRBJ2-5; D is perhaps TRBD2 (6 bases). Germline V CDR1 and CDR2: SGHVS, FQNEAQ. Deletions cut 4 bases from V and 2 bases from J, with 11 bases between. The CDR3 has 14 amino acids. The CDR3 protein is CASSYRLGQETQYF. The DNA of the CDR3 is TGTGCCAGCAGCTACCGACTAGGGCAAGAGACCCAGTACTTC.

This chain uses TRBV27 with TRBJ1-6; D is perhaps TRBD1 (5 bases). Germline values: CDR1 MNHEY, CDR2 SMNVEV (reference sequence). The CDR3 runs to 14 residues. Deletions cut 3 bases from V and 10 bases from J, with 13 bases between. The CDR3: CASSLGLRDSPLHF. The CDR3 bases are TGTGCCAGCAGTTTGGGACTCAGGGACTCACCCCTCCACTTT.

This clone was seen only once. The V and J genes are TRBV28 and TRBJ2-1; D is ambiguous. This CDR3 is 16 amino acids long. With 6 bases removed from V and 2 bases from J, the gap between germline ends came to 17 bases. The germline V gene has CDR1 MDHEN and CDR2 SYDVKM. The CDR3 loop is CASSAMGPPTYNEQFF. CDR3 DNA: TGTGCCAGCAGCGCGATGGGCCCCCCTACCTACAATGAGCAGTTCTTC.

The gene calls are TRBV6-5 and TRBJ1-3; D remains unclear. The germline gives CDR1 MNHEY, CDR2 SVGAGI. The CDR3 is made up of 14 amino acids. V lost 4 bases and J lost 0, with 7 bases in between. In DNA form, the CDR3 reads TGTGCCAGCAGTTTGACTTTCTCTGGAAACACCATATATTTT. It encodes CASSLTFSGNTIYF.

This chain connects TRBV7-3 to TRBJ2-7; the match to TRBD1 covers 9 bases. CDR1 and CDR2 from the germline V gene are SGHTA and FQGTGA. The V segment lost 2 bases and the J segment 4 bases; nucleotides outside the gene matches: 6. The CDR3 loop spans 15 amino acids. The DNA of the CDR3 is TGTGCCAGCAGCTTACAAGGGACAGGGCTGTACGAGCAGTACTTC. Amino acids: CASSLQGTGLYEQYF.

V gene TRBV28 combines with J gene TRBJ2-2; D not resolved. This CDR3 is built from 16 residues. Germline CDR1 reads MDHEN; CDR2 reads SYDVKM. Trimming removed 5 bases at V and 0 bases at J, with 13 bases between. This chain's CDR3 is CASSPQVYTNTGELFF. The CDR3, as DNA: TGTGCCAGCAGTCCTCAGGTTTACACGAACACCGGGGAGCTGTTTTTT. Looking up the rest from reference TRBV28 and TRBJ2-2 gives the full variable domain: DVKVTQSSRYLVKRTGEKVFLECVQDMDHENMFWYRQDPGLGLRLIYFSYDVKMKEKGDIPEGYSVSREKKERFSLILESASTNQTSMYLCASSPQVYTNTGELFFGEGSRLTVL.

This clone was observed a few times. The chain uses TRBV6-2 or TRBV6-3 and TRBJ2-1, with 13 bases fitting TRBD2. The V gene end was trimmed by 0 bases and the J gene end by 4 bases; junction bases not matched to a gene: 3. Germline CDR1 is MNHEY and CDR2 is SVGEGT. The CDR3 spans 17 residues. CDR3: CASSYSGLAGMYNEQFF. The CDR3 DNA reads TGTGCCAGCAGTTACTCGGGACTAGCGGGAATGTACAATGAGCAGTTCTTC.

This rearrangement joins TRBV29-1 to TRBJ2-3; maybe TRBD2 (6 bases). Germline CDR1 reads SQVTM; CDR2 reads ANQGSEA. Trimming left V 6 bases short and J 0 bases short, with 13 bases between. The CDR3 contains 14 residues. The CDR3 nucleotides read TGCAGCGTGGGGACTTTTGTTAGCACAGATACGCAGTATTTT. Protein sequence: CSVGTFVSTDTQYF.

The CDR3 DNA is TGTGCCAGCACCCCGGACAGGGGCAGTCAGCCCCAGCATTTT. Residues: CASTPDRGSQPQHF. The chain couples TRBV6-5 to TRBJ1-5, with 9 bases lining up with TRBD1. This CDR3 is 14 amino acids long. Germline V gene data show CDR1 as MNHEY and CDR2 as SVGAGI. With 7 bases clipped from V and 6 bases from J, the junction kept 7 bases outside the gene matches.

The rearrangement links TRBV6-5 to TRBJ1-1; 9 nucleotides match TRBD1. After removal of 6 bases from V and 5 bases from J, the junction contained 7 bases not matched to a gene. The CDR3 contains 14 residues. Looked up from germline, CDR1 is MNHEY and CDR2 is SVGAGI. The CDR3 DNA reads TGTGCCAGCAGCCCCGGGACAGGGACTACTGAAGCTTTCTTT. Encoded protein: CASSPGTGTTEAFF.

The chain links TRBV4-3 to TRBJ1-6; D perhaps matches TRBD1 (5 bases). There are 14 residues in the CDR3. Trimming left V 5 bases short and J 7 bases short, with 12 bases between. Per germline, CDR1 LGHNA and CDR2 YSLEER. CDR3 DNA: TGCGCCAGCAGCGAACAGGCAGGAAATTCACCCCTCCACTTT. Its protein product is CASSEQAGNSPLHF.

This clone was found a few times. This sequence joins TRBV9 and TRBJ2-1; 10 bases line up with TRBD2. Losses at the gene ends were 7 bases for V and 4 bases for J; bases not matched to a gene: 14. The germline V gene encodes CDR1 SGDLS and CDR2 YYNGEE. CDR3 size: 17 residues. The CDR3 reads CASLGVSGRTLYNEQFF. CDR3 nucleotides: TGTGCCAGCCTTGGGGTTAGCGGGAGGACACTTTACAATGAGCAGTTCTTC.

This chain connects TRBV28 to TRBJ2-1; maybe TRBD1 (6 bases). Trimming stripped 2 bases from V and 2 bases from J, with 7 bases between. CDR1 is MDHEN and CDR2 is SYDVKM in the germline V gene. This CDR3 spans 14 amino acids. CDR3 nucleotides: TGTGCCAGCAGTTTACAGGGGACCTACAATGAGCAGTTCTTC. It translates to CASSLQGTYNEQFF.

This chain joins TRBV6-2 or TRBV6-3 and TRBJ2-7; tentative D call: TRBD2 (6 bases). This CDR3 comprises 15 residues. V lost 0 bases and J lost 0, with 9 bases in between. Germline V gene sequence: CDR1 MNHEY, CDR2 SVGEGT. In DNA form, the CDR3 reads TGTGCCAGCAGTTACTCTGACGGGGGCTCCTACGAGCAGTACTTC. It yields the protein CASSYSDGGSYEQYF.

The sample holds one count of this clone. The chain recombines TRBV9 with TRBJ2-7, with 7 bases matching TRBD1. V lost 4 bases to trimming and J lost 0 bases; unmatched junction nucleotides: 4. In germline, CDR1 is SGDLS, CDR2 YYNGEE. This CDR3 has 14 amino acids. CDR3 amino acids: CASSLGTDSYEQYF. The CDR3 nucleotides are TGTGCCAGCAGCCTTGGGACAGACTCCTACGAGCAGTACTTC.

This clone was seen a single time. CDR3 in amino acids: CASSPRGEYGYTF. CDR3 nucleotide sequence: TGTGCCAGCAGCCCCCGGGGGGAATATGGCTACACCTTC. The V and J genes are TRBV2 and TRBJ1-2; D may be TRBD1 (5 bases). The CDR3 contains 13 residues. V shed 6 bases and J shed 5 bases, with 13 bases lying between them. The germline gives CDR1 SNHLY, CDR2 FYNNEI.

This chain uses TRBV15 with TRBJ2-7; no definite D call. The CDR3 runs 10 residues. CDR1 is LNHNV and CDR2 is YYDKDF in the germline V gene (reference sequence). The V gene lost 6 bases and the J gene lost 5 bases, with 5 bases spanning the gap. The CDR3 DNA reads TGTGCCACCAGTCTTAACGAGCAGTACTTC. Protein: CATSLNEQYF.

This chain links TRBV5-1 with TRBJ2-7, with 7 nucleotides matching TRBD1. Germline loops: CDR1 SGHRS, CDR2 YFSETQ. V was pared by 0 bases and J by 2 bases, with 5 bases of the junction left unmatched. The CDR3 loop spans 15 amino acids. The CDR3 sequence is CASSLEGQAPYEQYF. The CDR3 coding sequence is TGCGCCAGCAGCTTGGAAGGACAGGCCCCCTACGAGCAGTACTTC.

CDR3 bases: TGTGCCAGCAGCACGACAGGGGGGAACACTGAAGCTTTCTTT. This translates into CASSTTGGNTEAFF. The chain employs TRBV9 and TRBJ1-1, with 9 nucleotides matching TRBD1. The ends lost 4 bases at V and 1 base at J; junction bases unmatched: 2. Germline values: CDR1 SGDLS, CDR2 YYNGEE. The CDR3 covers 14 residues.

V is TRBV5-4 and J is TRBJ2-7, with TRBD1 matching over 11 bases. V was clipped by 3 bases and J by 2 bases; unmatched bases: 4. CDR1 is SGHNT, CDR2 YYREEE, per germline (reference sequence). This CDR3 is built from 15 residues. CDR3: CASSSPGQGAYEQYF. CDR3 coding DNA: TGTGCCAGCAGCTCGCCGGGACAGGGGGCCTACGAGCAGTACTTC. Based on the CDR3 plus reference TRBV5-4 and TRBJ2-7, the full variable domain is ETGVTQSPTHLIKTRGQQVTLRCSSQSGHNTVSWYQQALGQGPQFIFQYYREEENGRGNFPPRFSGLQFPNYSSELNVNALELDDSALYLCASSSPGQGAYEQYFGPGTRLTVT.

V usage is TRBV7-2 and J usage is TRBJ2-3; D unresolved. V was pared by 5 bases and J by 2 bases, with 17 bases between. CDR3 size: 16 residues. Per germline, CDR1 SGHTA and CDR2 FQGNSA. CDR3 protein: CASSPDIVPLTDTQYF. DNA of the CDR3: TGTGCCAGCAGCCCCGACATAGTACCTCTCACAGATACGCAGTATTTT.

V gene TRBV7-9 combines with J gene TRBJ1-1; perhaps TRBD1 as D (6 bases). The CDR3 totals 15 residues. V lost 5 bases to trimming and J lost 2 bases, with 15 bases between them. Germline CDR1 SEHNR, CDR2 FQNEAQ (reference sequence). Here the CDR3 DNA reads TGTGCCAGCAGCGTTCGTGGACAGACAAACACTGAAGCTTTCTTT. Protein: CASSVRGQTNTEAFF. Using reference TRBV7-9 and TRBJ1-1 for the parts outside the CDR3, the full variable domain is DTGVSQNPRHKITKRGQNVTFRCDPISEHNRLYWYRQTLGQGPEFLTYFQNEAQLEKSRLLSDRFSAERPKGSFSTLEIQRTEQGDSAMYLCASSVRGQTNTEAFFGQGTRLTVV.

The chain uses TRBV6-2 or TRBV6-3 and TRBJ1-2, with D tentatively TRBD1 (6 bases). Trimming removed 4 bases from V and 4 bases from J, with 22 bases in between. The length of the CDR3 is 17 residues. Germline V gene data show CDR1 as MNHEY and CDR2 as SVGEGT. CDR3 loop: CASSSPTGTRTAYGYTF. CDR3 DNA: TGTGCCAGCAGTTCCCCCACCGGGACACGTACGGCCTATGGCTACACCTTC.

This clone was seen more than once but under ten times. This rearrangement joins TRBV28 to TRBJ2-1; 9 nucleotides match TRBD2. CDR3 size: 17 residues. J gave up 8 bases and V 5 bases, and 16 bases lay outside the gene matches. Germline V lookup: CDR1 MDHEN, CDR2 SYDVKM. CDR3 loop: CASSGVWWRGGRDEQFF. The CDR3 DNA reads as TGTGCCAGCAGTGGGGTTTGGTGGCGGGGGGGCCGAGATGAGCAGTTCTTC.

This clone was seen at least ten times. The CDR3 is CASSLVRGENYEQYF. DNA for the CDR3: TGTGCCAGCAGCTTAGTTCGGGGGGAAAACTACGAGCAGTACTTC. This rearrangement joins TRBV7-9 to TRBJ2-7, with 7 bases matching TRBD2. Germline V gives CDR1 SEHNR, CDR2 FQNEAQ (reference sequence). V trimming: 1 base; J trimming: 3 bases; junction bases outside the gene matches: 6. This CDR3 has 15 residues.

The CDR3 region is CASSLGDRENEKLFF. CDR3 nucleotide sequence: TGTGCCAGCAGCTTAGGGGACAGGGAGAATGAAAAACTGTTTTTT. The chain recombines TRBV7-2 with TRBJ1-4, with 9 bases aligning to TRBD1. The length of the CDR3 is 15 residues. Trimming took 1 base from V and 5 from J; bases not matched to a gene: 2. CDR1 is SGHTA, CDR2 FQGNSA, per germline. The full variable domain, in which reference TRBV7-2 and TRBJ1-4 provide the parts outside the CDR3, is GAGVSQSPSNKVTEKGKDVELRCDPISGHTALYWYRQSLGQGLEFLIYFQGNSAPDKSGLPSDRFSAERTGGSVSTLTIQRTQQEDSAVYLCASSLGDRENEKLFFGSGTQLSVL.

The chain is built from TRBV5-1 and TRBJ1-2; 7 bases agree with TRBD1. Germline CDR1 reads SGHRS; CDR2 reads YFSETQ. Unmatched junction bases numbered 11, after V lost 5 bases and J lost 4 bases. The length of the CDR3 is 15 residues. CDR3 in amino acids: CASRSSRDSSYGYTF. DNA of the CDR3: TGCGCCAGCAGGAGCTCGAGGGACAGCAGCTATGGCTACACCTTC. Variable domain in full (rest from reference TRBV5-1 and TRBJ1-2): KAGVTQTPRYLIKTRGQQVTLSCSPISGHRSVSWYQQTPGQGLQFLFEYFSETQRNKGNFPGRFSGRQFSNSRSEMNVSTLELGDSALYLCASRSSRDSSYGYTFGSGTRLTVV.

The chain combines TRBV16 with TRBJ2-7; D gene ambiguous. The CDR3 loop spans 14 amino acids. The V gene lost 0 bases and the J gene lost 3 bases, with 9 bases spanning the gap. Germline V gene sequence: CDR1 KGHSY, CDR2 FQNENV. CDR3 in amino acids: CASSQSRNSYEQYF. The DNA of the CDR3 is TGTGCCAGCAGCCAATCCCGGAACAGCTACGAGCAGTACTTC. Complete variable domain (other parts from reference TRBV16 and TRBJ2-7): GEEVAQTPKHLVRGEGQKAKLYCAPIKGHSYVFWYQQVLKNEFKFLISFQNENVFDETGMPKERFSAKCLPNSPCSLEIQATKLEDSAVYFCASSQSRNSYEQYFGPGTRLTVT.

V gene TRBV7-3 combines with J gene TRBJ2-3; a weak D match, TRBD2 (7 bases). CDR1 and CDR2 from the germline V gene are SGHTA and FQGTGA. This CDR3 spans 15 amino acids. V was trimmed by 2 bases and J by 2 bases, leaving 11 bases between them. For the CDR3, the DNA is TGTGCCAGCAGCTTAGACGGGGGGCCCACAGATACGCAGTATTTT. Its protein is CASSLDGGPTDTQYF.

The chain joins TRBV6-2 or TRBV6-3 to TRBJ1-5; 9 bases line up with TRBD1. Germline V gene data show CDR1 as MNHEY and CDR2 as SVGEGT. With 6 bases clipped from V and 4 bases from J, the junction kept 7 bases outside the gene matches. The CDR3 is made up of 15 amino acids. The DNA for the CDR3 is TGTGCCAGCAGCACCGGGACAGGGACGAATCAGCCCCAGCATTTT. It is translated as CASSTGTGTNQPQHF.

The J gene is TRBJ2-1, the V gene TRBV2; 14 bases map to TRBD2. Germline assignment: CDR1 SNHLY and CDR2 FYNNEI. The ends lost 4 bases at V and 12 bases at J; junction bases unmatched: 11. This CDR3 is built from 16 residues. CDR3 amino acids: CASSGGLAGALDPQFF. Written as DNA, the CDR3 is TGTGCCAGCAGTGGGGGACTAGCGGGAGCGCTAGACCCGCAGTTCTTC.

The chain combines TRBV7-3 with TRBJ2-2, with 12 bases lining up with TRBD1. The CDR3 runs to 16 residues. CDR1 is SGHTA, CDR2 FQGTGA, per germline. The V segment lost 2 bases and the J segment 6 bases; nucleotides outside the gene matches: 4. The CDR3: CASSLFGTGGSGELFF. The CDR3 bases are TGTGCCAGCAGCTTATTCGGGACAGGGGGCTCCGGGGAGCTGTTTTTT.